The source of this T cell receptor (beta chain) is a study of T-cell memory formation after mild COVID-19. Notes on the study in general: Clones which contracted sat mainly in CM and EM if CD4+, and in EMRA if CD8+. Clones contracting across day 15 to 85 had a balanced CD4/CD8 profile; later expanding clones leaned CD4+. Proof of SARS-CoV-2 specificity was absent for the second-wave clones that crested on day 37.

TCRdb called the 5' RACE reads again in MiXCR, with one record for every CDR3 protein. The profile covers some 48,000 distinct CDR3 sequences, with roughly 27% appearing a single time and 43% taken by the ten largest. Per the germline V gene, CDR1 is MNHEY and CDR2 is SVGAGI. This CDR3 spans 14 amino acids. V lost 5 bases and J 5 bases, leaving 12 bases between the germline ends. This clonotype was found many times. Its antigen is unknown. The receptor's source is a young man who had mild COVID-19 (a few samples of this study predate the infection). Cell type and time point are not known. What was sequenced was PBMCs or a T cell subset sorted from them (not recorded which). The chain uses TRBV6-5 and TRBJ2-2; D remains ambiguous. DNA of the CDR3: TGTGCCAGCAGTAGGCGACCTGAAACCGGGGAGCTGTTTTTT. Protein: CASSRRPETGELFF.